This T cell receptor (beta chain) is from a study of regulatory T cells in long-lasting Graves disease. About the study: The term persistent Graves' disease signified upward of 5 years on antithyroid drugs with positive TSH receptor antibodies. Study observations and caveats: The persistent group shared some 2,700 public clonotypes, more than the approximately 970 shared by new patients.

For TCR beta, libraries came from iRepertoire HTBI primers and Arm-PCR of CDR3 regions. Under the authors' procedure: Identification across samples found approximately 60 TRBV and some 13 TRBJ segments. From the multiplex PCR reads, TCRdb called clonotypes with MiXCR, one entry per CDR3 protein. TCRdb, rather than the study authors, made the V and J calls. This table holds about 420,000 distinct CDR3 sequences, 20% to 25% found once. This clonotype was seen a handful of times. The antigen is not known. This CDR3 is built from 14 residues. V lost 0 bases, J lost 3 bases, and 9 bases lay in between. The germline CDR1 and CDR2 sequences are SGDLS and YYNGEE. Time point: persistent/refractory GD, antithyroid drugs over 5 years with positive TRAb. The TCR library used RNA extracted from PBMCs. Graves' disease diagnosis relied on American Thyroid Association guidelines.

This clonotype was sampled from a female donor with Graves disease. The sample was peripheral blood mononuclear cells (PBMCs), taken when the disease was refractory, from a patient treated with antithyroid drugs. The chain is built from TRBV9 and TRBJ1-1; D is ambiguous. CDR3 DNA sequence: TGTGCCAGCAGCGTAGCTGGGGATGACACTGAAGCTTTCTTT. This encodes CASSVAGDDTEAFF.